The 18 T cell receptor beta chains in this list originate from one sample, sequenced in a study of early T cells in non-severe SARS-CoV-2 infection. TCRdb passed the 5' RACE reads through MiXCR, listing each CDR3 protein once. The data hold about 23,000 distinct CDR3 sequences, with roughly 5.3% observed a single time. Specimen: whole blood. These receptors came from an adult who was a healthcare worker with PCR-confirmed SARS-CoV-2 infection or an uninfected control (not recorded which).

This clonotype appeared a few times. The V call is TRBV19, the J call TRBJ1-6; tentatively, D is TRBD1 (5 bases). CDR1 and CDR2 (germline): LNHDA, SQIVND (reference sequence). This CDR3 has 14 amino acids. V gave up 3 bases and J gave up 7 bases, with 10 bases separating them. The CDR3 region is CASSILGVNSPLHF. In DNA form, the CDR3 reads TGTGCCAGTAGTATCCTGGGGGTCAATTCACCCCTCCACTTT.

This clonotype appeared many times. This chain joins TRBV7-8 and TRBJ2-1, with TRBD2 matching over 7 bases. V lost 5 bases and J lost 2; bases outside the gene matches: 15. The CDR3 is made up of 18 amino acids. Per germline, CDR1 SGHVS and CDR2 FQNEAQ. CDR3 region: CASSQNLRDYDPYNEQFF. CDR3 in DNA: TGTGCCAGCAGCCAAAACCTCCGGGACTATGATCCCTACAATGAGCAGTTCTTC.

This clonotype is classed as medium-sized. V and J are TRBV20-1 and TRBJ2-5; D may be TRBD2 (6 bases). The CDR3 has 14 amino acids. Germline V gene lookup returns CDR1 DFQATT and CDR2 SNEGSKA (reference sequence). V was clipped by 0 bases and J by 2 bases, with 10 bases between them. CDR3 amino acids: CSAREGGGQETQYF. The CDR3 DNA follows: TGCAGTGCTAGAGAGGGAGGAGGGCAAGAGACCCAGTACTTC.

This clonotype occurred many times. The rearrangement links TRBV12-3 or TRBV12-4 to TRBJ2-7; D is undetermined. The CDR3 is 13 amino acids. Trimming pared 1 base from V and 4 bases from J, leaving 8 bases between. The CDR3 region is CASSLVGSYEQYV. The CDR3 nucleotides are TGTGCCAGCAGTTTAGTCGGCAGTTACGAGCAGTACGTC.

This clonotype was observed at least ten times. V is TRBV28 and J is TRBJ2-6; tentative D call: TRBD2 (5 bases). The CDR3 has 17 amino acids. Germline-derived CDR1 and CDR2 are MDHEN and SYDVKM. V was pared by 4 bases and J by 0 bases, with 13 bases between. CDR3 nucleotides: TGTGCCAGCAGTTGGAGCGGACGGTACTCTGGGGCCAACGTCCTGACTTTC. Its protein is CASSWSGRYSGANVLTF.

This clonotype was observed a handful of times. The CDR3 reads CASSRDRGTEAFF. The CDR3 DNA reads TGTGCCAGCAGCCGTGACAGGGGAACTGAAGCTTTCTTT. V is TRBV5-4 and J is TRBJ1-1; 8 bases align to TRBD1. CDR3 length: 13 amino acids. V trimming: 4 bases; J trimming: 5 bases; junction bases outside the gene matches: 4. Germline CDR1 is SGHNT and CDR2 is YYREEE (reference sequence).

This clonotype was observed many times. V gene TRBV7-2 combines with J gene TRBJ2-1; 7 bases line up with TRBD1. CDR3 length equals 14 residues. V shed 5 bases, J shed 6 bases, and the junction held 7 bases outside the gene matches. The germline V gene has CDR1 SGHTA and CDR2 FQGNSA. CDR3 bases: TGTGCCAGCAGCCCAGACAGGGTGGGCAATGAGCAGTTCTTC. This sequence encodes CASSPDRVGNEQFF.

The table lists this clonotype with a few counts. The chain is built from TRBV2 and TRBJ2-1; TRBD1 is a possible D gene (6 bases). V gave up 5 bases and J gave up 6 bases, with 14 bases separating them. The CDR3 is 14 amino acids. Looked up from germline, CDR1 is SNHLY and CDR2 is FYNNEI. The CDR3 nucleotides are TGTGCCAGCAGTACGGGCAGGGGCCCCAATGAGCAGTTCTTC. It encodes CASSTGRGPNEQFF.

The chain has TRBV20-1 and TRBJ2-4; a possible D gene is TRBD1 (5 bases). Germline assignment: CDR1 DFQATT and CDR2 SNEGSKA (reference sequence). Trimming left V 3 bases short and J 7 bases short, with 10 bases between. The CDR3 contains 12 residues. The CDR3 DNA sequence: TGCAGTGCTAGTCAGGGTAGGAACATTCAGTACTTC. This encodes CSASQGRNIQYF.

V gene TRBV5-1 combines with J gene TRBJ2-7; 10 positions agree with TRBD2. The CDR3 length is 16 residues. With V trimmed by 4 bases and J by 0 bases, 7 bases remained unmatched. Germline values: CDR1 SGHRS, CDR2 YFSETQ. CDR3 in DNA: TGCGCCAGCAGCCCCAAAGCGGGAGGGCCCTCCTACGAGCAGTACTTC. It yields the protein CASSPKAGGPSYEQYF.

This clonotype was seen at least ten times. V is TRBV7-2 and J is TRBJ2-7; 12 bases fit TRBD2. Germline trimming cut 1 base from V and 4 bases from J; bases unmatched to any gene: 11. The CDR3 extends over 18 amino acids. The germline V gene encodes CDR1 SGHTA and CDR2 FQGNSA. Here the CDR3 reads CASSLGTSGNGKYYEQYF. The DNA for the CDR3 is TGTGCCAGCAGCTTAGGGACTAGCGGGAACGGGAAGTATTACGAGCAGTACTTC.

This clonotype was counted at least ten times. This chain links TRBV7-2 with TRBJ2-1; no definite D call. Trimming removed 5 bases at V and 9 bases at J, with 20 bases between. The CDR3 runs 15 residues. Germline-derived CDR1 and CDR2 are SGHTA and FQGNSA. CDR3: CASSGRSLGLGEQFF. In DNA form, the CDR3 reads TGTGCCAGCAGCGGTAGAAGCCTAGGGCTTGGTGAGCAGTTCTTC.

This clonotype was found many times. This chain joins TRBV20-1 and TRBJ2-7, with 7 bases aligning to TRBD2. The CDR3 sequence is 11 residues long. V trimming: 4 bases; J trimming: 5 bases; junction bases outside the gene matches: 2. From germline, CDR1 is DFQATT and CDR2 SNEGSKA (reference sequence). The CDR3 protein is CSANRGDEQYF. As DNA, the CDR3 is TGCAGTGCTAATCGGGGGGACGAGCAGTACTTC.

This clonotype appeared a few times. The chain combines TRBV10-3 with TRBJ1-5; D gene ambiguous. Germline CDR1 is ENHRY and CDR2 is SYGVKD. The CDR3 length is 15 residues. The germline V and J ends were trimmed by 0 bases and 1 base, with 7 bases remaining between them. The CDR3 DNA follows: TGTGCCATCAGTGAGTCTGGGCAGAGCAATCAGCCCCAGCATTTT. Residues: CAISESGQSNQPQHF.

Many counts were recorded for this clonotype. This chain links TRBV7-2 with TRBJ2-3; TRBD1 is a possible D gene (6 bases). Germline V gene data show CDR1 as SGHTA and CDR2 as FQGNSA. V gave up 6 bases and J gave up 2 bases, with 15 bases separating them. The CDR3 totals 15 residues. The CDR3 protein is CASSPGGQHTDTQYF. The CDR3 DNA is TGTGCCAGCAGTCCAGGTGGACAGCACACAGATACGCAGTATTTT.

This clonotype was picked up many times. Written as DNA, the CDR3 is TGTGCCAGCAGTGGACTAGCGGGAGCAGATACGCAGTATTTT. It is translated as CASSGLAGADTQYF. The chain joins TRBV6-4 to TRBJ2-3, with 12 bases aligning to TRBD2. V shed 4 bases and J 4 bases; nucleotides not matched to a gene: 0. CDR1 and CDR2 (germline): MRHNA, SNTAGT. The CDR3 extends over 14 amino acids.

In its sample, this clonotype was seen many times. This chain links TRBV7-2 with TRBJ2-1; D possibly corresponds to TRBD2 (5 bases). V lost 4 bases and J lost 7, with 8 bases in between. The CDR3 contains 12 residues. CDR1 and CDR2 from the germline V gene are SGHTA and FQGNSA. Here the CDR3 DNA reads TGTGCCAGCAGCTCTGGCGGGAATGAGCAGTTCTTC. This sequence encodes CASSSGGNEQFF.

This clonotype was observed a handful of times. V and J are TRBV28 and TRBJ1-1, with 7 nucleotides matching TRBD1. Germline CDR1 MDHEN, CDR2 SYDVKM. The CDR3 consists of 15 residues. Trimming removed 7 bases from V and 0 bases from J; junction bases left unmatched: 8. The CDR3, as DNA: TGTGCCAGCATCGGACCGGGACAGATGAACACTGAAGCTTTCTTT. It specifies CASIGPGQMNTEAFF.